The 20 T cell receptor beta chains below were found in one sample sequenced in a study of Graves' ophthalmopathy and Graves' hyperthyroidism. RNA transcripts served as template for amplifying TCR beta CDR3 sequences. Amplification began with first-round RT-PCR using HTBI primers, then second-round multiplex PCR was performed. TCRdb independently ran MiXCR on the multiplex PCR reads; one entry per CDR3 protein. This sample has 620,000 or so distinct CDR3 sequences, with over 20% found just once. Material for sequencing was peripheral blood. The source of these receptors is a woman aged 18-29 years with stable Graves' hyperthyroidism. Some clones in this sample may be carry-over from other donors' samples.

This clonotype came up many times. This chain links TRBV12-3 or TRBV12-4 with TRBJ2-5, with unresolved D. This CDR3 contains 15 residues. Trimming left V 3 bases short and J 1 base short, with 12 bases between. CDR3 loop: CASSFVPGAQETQYF. CDR3 sequence (DNA): TGTGCCAGCAGTTTTGTTCCTGGCGCCCAAGAGACCCAGTACTTC.

The chain combines TRBV28 with TRBJ1-2; no clear D gene. The ends were cut back, 7 bases at V and 5 bases at J, with 11 bases in the middle. In germline, CDR1 is MDHEN, CDR2 SYDVKM. The length of the CDR3 is 12 residues. The CDR3 spells CASTHPPYGYTF. Here the CDR3 DNA reads TGTGCCAGCACCCACCCTCCATATGGCTACACCTTC.

This clonotype was observed many times. The chain joins TRBV2 to TRBJ2-5; D is undetermined. This CDR3 has 14 amino acids. V gave up 6 bases and J gave up 2 bases, with 13 bases separating them. The germline V gene has CDR1 SNHLY and CDR2 FYNNEI. DNA of the CDR3: TGTGCCAGCAGCCCCGAGAGCACGCAAGAGACCCAGTACTTC. It translates to CASSPESTQETQYF.

This clonotype was detected once. A much larger clone lies a single base off, so this may be a read error. The rearrangement joins TRBV20-1 to TRBJ1-5, with D perhaps matching TRBD1 (6 bases). The germline V and J ends were trimmed by 6 bases and 0 bases, with 12 bases remaining between them. The CDR3 is 14 residues long. Germline values: CDR1 DFQATT, CDR2 SNEGSKA (reference sequence). CDR3 protein: CSAGGTNSNQPQHF. The CDR3, as DNA: TGCAGTGCCGGGGGGACAAATAGCAATCAGCCCCAGCATTTT.

The rearrangement links TRBV15 to TRBJ1-1; D not certain. With 5 bases removed from V and 4 bases from J, the gap between germline ends came to 11 bases. CDR1 and CDR2 (germline): LNHNV, YYDKDF (reference sequence). The CDR3 loop spans 13 amino acids. This CDR3 reads CATSGGVITEAFF. In DNA form, the CDR3 reads TGTGCCACCAGCGGAGGAGTGATCACTGAAGCTTTCTTT.

The sample holds many counts of this clonotype. V is TRBV29-1 and J is TRBJ1-1, with D hard to call. V lost 5 bases, J lost 1 base, and 20 bases lay in between. The CDR3 is made up of 16 amino acids. Looked up from germline, CDR1 is SQVTM and CDR2 is ANQGSEA. The CDR3 nucleotides are TGCAGCGTTAGCACCGACTCGGGATTTACGAACACTGAAGCTTTCTTT. Translated: CSVSTDSGFTNTEAFF.

This clonotype was seen many times. This rearrangement joins TRBV6-2 or TRBV6-3 to TRBJ1-2, with D unclear. V gave up 6 bases and J gave up 8 bases, with 16 bases separating them. Germline loops: CDR1 MNHEY, CDR2 SVGEGT. This CDR3 has 13 residues. Here the CDR3 DNA reads TGTGCCAGCAGCCCCGCAGGTCGCGAGGGCTACACCTTC. Protein product: CASSPAGREGYTF.

This clonotype came up a few times. The rearrangement links TRBV20-1 to TRBJ2-2; 15 bases align to TRBD2. The germline gives CDR1 DFQATT, CDR2 SNEGSKA (reference sequence). The CDR3 contains 19 residues. V shed 0 bases and J 1 base; nucleotides not matched to a gene: 6. CDR3 in DNA: TGCAGTGCTAGAGACCCCTCGGGACTAGCGGGGGGGAACACCGGGGAGCTGTTTTTT. This encodes CSARDPSGLAGGNTGELFF.

This clonotype was recorded many times. The chain joins TRBV7-2 to TRBJ1-5; D is undetermined. CDR1 is SGHTA, CDR2 FQGNSA, per germline. V was pared by 5 bases and J by 0 bases, with 8 bases between. This CDR3 has 14 residues. CDR3 sequence reads: CASSREFSNQPQHF. Here the CDR3 DNA reads TGTGCCAGCAGCCGGGAATTTAGCAATCAGCCCCAGCATTTT.

This clonotype was observed many times. V and J are TRBV28 and TRBJ2-7, with 7 bases matching TRBD1. V was pared by 6 bases and J by 2 bases, with 10 bases of the junction left unmatched. Germline V lookup: CDR1 MDHEN, CDR2 SYDVKM. This CDR3 has 15 residues. The CDR3 DNA reads TGTGCCAGCAGATTCACCAGGGACAGAACCTACGAGCAGTACTTC. This translates into CASRFTRDRTYEQYF.

The rearrangement uses TRBV19 and TRBJ2-7; D not resolved. The CDR3 is 13 amino acids. Per germline, CDR1 LNHDA and CDR2 SQIVND (reference sequence). With 5 bases removed from V and 4 bases from J, the gap between germline ends came to 12 bases. The CDR3 DNA sequence: TGTGCCAGTAGTTTCGCGGACGGGTACGAGCAGTACTTC. Protein: CASSFADGYEQYF.

The chain links TRBV11-1 to TRBJ2-7; perhaps TRBD2 as D (5 bases). CDR1 is SGHAT and CDR2 is FQDESV in the germline V gene (reference sequence). V gave up 5 bases and J gave up 0 bases, with 17 bases separating them. CDR3 length: 16 residues. The CDR3 sequence is CASSRTHIGSSYEQYF. DNA of the CDR3: TGTGCCAGCAGCAGAACCCACATAGGGAGCTCCTACGAGCAGTACTTC.

This clonotype was detected ten times or more. The V gene is TRBV28, the J gene TRBJ2-7; 8 bases are shared with TRBD2. The CDR3 is made up of 14 amino acids. Germline V gene sequence: CDR1 MDHEN, CDR2 SYDVKM. V shed 5 bases, J shed 5 bases, and the junction held 8 bases outside the gene matches. The CDR3 protein is CASSRLAGGHEQYF. CDR3 sequence (DNA): TGTGCCAGCAGTAGGCTGGCGGGAGGTCACGAGCAGTACTTC.

This clonotype was seen at least ten times. The J gene is TRBJ1-1, the V gene TRBV5-1, with D perhaps TRBD1 (6 bases). Germline CDR1 SGHRS, CDR2 YFSETQ. Between the trimmed V and J ends, which lost 0 bases and 6 bases, there was a span of 12 bases. CDR3 size: 14 residues. Written as DNA, the CDR3 is TGCGCCAGCAGCTTGGGACAGGAGGTGGCTGAAGCTTTCTTT. It translates to CASSLGQEVAEAFF.

This clonotype was counted many times. This sequence joins TRBV20-1 and TRBJ2-5; 9 bases fit TRBD1. The CDR3 extends over 15 amino acids. The germline V gene has CDR1 DFQATT and CDR2 SNEGSKA (reference sequence). Trimming cost V 1 base and J 2 bases; bases outside gene matches: 5. The CDR3 here is CSARAGQGRQETQYF. The CDR3 DNA reads TGCAGTGCTAGAGCCGGACAGGGGCGGCAAGAGACCCAGTACTTC.

This clonotype showed up just a few times. Germline is not matched at one junction end, which may reflect a read error. The chain combines TRBV12-3 or TRBV12-4 with TRBJ1-1, with D uncertain. CDR3 length: 12 residues. The CDR3 region is CASSLLATEALF. CDR3 DNA sequence: TGTGCCAGCAGTTTATTAGCCACTGAAGCTCTCTTT.

V and J are TRBV6-1 and TRBJ2-2; D unresolved. V was pared by 7 bases and J by 5 bases, with 11 bases between. Germline lookup yields CDR1 MNHNS and CDR2 SASEGT. This CDR3 contains 13 residues. This CDR3 reads CASTQPATGELFF. The CDR3 DNA follows: TGTGCCAGCACCCAACCTGCGACCGGGGAGCTGTTTTTT.

This clonotype is a singleton in its sample. The chain has TRBV6-1 and TRBJ2-5, with 8 bases fitting TRBD2. Trimming cost V 6 bases and J 1 base; bases outside gene matches: 7. The germline CDR1 and CDR2 sequences are MNHNS and SASEGT. The CDR3 is 15 residues long. The CDR3 spells CASSVVAGSQETQYF. The CDR3, as DNA: TGTGCCAGCAGCGTAGTAGCGGGGTCCCAAGAGACCCAGTACTTC.

This clonotype showed up many times. J is TRBJ2-7 and V is TRBV19; tentative D call: TRBD2 (5 bases). V lost 0 bases and J lost 3, with 9 bases in between. CDR1 is LNHDA and CDR2 is SQIVND in the germline V gene (reference sequence). The CDR3 loop spans 14 amino acids. CDR3 sequence: CASSIDAGSYEQYF. The DNA of the CDR3 is TGTGCCAGTAGTATAGATGCGGGTAGCTACGAGCAGTACTTC.

This clonotype came up many times. The CDR3 region has the DNA TGTGCCAGCAGCTTAGTTCAGGGGCGTGCGGAGACCCAGTACTTC. As protein: CASSLVQGRAETQYF. V and J are TRBV7-9 and TRBJ2-5, with a weak D call TRBD1 (6 bases). The V gene lost 1 base and the J gene lost 5 bases, with 14 bases spanning the gap. Germline CDR1 SEHNR, CDR2 FQNEAQ (reference sequence). This CDR3 has 15 amino acids.